This T cell receptor (beta chain) was profiled in a study of post-analysis software for immune sequencing data. About the study: The disease courses covered relapsing-remitting, secondary progressive and progressive-relapsing multiple sclerosis. Study observations and caveats: Diversity measured as normalized Chao1 was significantly lower in multiple sclerosis patients than in controls. About five TRBV segments, including TRBV5-6, TRBV5-1 and TRBV20-1, were more frequent in patients than controls.

Per the germline V gene, CDR1 is MNHEY and CDR2 is SVGAGI. There are 17 residues in the CDR3. Note on this clonotype: What it recognizes is unknown. A clone one base away is much larger, so this may be a read error.

TCR beta cDNA libraries had unique molecular identifiers. TCRdb re-analysed the PCR reads in MiXCR, keeping a single row per CDR3 protein. Of 750,000 to 950,000 distinct CDR3 sequences in the sample, around 50% were seen once. This TCR was recovered from a girl between 10 and 17 years old with multiple sclerosis. Material for sequencing was blood. V gene TRBV6-5 combines with J gene TRBJ2-1; tentatively, D is TRBD1 (5 bases). The J call may be wrong; the DNA end is better matched by TRBJ2-7. CDR3 coding DNA: TGTGCCAGCAGTTACGGTTTGGGGCCTTGGGCCTACAATGAGCAGTACTTC. Its protein product is CASSYGLGPWAYNEQYF.